The entry below describes one TCR beta chain. Source study methods: For nucleated cells, counts were estimated from reference gene primer amplification. Assay: immunoSEQ multiplex PCR; the TCRdb copy retains only in-frame clones and omits some. That table supplies the V and J calls and clone size; D and trimming were determined from the DNA. The table has 180,000 or so clones, roughly 81% seen once. This record belongs to a study of blood T cell repertoires in COVID-19. In the study overall: Spain, Italy and the United States supplied samples that represented acute and convalescent COVID-19. Nucleic acid was either cDNA or gDNA, and it came from T cells, B-cell-depleted T cells, or PBMCs.

CDR1 and CDR2 from the germline V gene are MGHRA and YSYEKL. CDR3 size: 15 residues. The J segment lost 6 bases and the V segment lost 0 bases, leaving 7 bases of the junction unmatched. This receptor was taken from a man aged 40-49 years who had recovered from COVID-19. Material: peripheral blood. The V and J genes are TRBV4-1 and TRBJ2-7; 8 nucleotides match TRBD2. For the CDR3, the DNA is TGCGCCAGCAGCCAAGATAGGGGGGCGGGGGGCGAGCAGTACTTC. Its protein product is CASSQDRGAGGEQYF.